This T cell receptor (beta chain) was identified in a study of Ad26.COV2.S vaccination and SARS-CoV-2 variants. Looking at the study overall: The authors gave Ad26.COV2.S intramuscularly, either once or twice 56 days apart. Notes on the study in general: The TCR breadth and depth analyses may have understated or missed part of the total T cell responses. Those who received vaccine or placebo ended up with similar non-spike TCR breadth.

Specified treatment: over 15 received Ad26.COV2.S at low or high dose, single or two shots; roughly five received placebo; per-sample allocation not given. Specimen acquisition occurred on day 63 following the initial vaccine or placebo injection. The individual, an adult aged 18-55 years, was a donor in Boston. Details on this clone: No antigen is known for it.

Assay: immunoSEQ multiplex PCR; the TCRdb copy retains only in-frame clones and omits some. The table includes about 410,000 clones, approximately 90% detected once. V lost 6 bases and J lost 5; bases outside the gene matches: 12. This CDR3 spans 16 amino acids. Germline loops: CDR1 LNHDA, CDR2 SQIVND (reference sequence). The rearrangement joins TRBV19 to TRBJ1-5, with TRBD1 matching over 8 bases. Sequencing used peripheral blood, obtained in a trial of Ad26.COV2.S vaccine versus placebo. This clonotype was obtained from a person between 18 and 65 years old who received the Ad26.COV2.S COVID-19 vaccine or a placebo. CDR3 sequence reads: CASSPGADRGDQPQHF. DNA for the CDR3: TGTGCCAGTAGCCCAGGGGCAGACAGGGGTGATCAGCCCCAGCATTTT. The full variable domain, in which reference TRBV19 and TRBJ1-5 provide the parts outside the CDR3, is DGGITQSPKYLFRKEGQNVTLSCEQNLNHDAMYWYRQDPGQGLRLIYYSQIVNDFQKGDIAEGYSVSREKKESFPLTVTSAQKNPTAFYLCASSPGADRGDQPQHFGDGTRLSIL.